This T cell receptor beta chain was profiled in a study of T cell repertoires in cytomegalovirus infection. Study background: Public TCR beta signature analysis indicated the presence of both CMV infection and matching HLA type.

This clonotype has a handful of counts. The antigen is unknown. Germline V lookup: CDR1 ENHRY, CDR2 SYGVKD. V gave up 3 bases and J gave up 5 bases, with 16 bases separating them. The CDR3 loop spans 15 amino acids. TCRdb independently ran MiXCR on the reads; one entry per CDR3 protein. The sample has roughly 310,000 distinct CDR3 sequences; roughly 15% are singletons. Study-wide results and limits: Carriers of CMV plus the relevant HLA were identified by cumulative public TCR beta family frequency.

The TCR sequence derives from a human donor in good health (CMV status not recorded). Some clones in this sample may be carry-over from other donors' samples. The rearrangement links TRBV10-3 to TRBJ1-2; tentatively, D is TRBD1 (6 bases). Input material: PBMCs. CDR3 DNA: TGTGCCATCAGTGACCCTCGAGGGGGTAATTATGGCTACACCTTC. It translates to CAISDPRGGNYGYTF.